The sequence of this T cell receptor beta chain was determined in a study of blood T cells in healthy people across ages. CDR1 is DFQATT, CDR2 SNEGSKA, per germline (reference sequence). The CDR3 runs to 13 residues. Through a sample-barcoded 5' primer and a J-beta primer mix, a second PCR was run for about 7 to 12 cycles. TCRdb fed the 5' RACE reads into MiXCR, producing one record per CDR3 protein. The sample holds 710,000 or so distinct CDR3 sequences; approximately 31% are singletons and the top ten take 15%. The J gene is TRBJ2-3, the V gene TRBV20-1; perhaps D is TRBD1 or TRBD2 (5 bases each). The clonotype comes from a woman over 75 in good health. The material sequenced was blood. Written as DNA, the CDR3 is TGCAGCCAAAGAGGGGCTAACACAGATACGCAGTATTTT. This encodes CSQRGANTDTQYF.